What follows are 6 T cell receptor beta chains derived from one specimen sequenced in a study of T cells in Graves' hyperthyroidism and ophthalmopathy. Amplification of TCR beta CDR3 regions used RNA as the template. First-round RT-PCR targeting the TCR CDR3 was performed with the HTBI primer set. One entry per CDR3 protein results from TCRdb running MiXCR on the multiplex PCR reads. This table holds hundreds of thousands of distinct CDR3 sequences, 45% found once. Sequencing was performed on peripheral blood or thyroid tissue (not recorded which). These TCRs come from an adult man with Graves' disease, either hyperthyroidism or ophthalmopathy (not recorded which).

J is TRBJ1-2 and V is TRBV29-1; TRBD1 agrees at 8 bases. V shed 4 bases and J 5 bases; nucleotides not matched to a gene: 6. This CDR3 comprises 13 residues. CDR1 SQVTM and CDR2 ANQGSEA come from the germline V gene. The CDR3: CSVAGGAFYGYTF. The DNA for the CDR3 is TGCAGCGTTGCAGGGGGCGCTTTTTATGGCTACACCTTC.

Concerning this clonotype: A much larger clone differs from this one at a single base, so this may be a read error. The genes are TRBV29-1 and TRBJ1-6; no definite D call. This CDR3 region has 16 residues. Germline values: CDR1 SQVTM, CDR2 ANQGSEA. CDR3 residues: CSVIRSGDSYNLPLHF. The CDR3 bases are TGCAGCGTGATACGCTCAGGAGACTCCTATAATTTACCCCTCCACTTT.

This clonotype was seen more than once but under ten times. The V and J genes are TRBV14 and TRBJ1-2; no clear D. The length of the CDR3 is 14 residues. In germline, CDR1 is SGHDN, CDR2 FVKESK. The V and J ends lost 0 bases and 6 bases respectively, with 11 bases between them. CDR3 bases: TGTGCCAGCAGCCAAGATCTGGGCATCGATGGCTACACCTTC. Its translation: CASSQDLGIDGYTF.

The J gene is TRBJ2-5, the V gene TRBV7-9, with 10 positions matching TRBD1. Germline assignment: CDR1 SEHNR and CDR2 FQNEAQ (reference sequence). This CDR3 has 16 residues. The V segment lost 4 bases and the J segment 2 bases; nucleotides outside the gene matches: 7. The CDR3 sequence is CASSSSRTGGQETQYF. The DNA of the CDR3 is TGTGCCAGCAGCTCCAGCCGGACAGGGGGACAAGAGACCCAGTACTTC.

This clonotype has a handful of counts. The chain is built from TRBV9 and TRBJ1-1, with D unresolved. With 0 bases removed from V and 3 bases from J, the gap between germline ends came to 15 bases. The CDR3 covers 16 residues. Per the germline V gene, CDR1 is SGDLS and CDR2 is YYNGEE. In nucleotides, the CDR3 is TGTGCCAGCAGCGTAGAGGGAAGGCAACATGACACTGAAGCTTTCTTT. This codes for CASSVEGRQHDTEAFF.

CDR3 sequence: CATAYSGNYEQYF. CDR3 bases: TGTGCCACCGCCTACTCAGGGAACTACGAGCAGTACTTC. This rearrangement joins TRBV15 to TRBJ2-7, with a tentative D call TRBD1 (5 bases). CDR3 length equals 13 residues. The germline V and J ends were trimmed by 8 bases and 3 bases, with 14 bases remaining between them. Germline assignment: CDR1 LNHNV and CDR2 YYDKDF (reference sequence).